In this sample, the clone carrying this T cell receptor (beta chain) turned up a few times. The antigen is undetermined. The data originate from a study of T cells after yellow fever vaccination. General study results and limits: Abundant bulk-derived clonotypes could contaminate FACS-sorted repertoires. The secondary response showed a weaker magnitude and a faster peak, day 5 versus 15.

The CDR3 is made up of 14 amino acids. Germline V CDR1 and CDR2: LGHNA, YNFKEQ. Trimming took off 1 base at V and 4 bases at J, with 10 bases between the two ends. Synthesis of TCR cDNA relied on 5'RACE template switching, which attached a universal primer site and UMIs. TCRdb called the 5' RACE reads again in MiXCR, with one record for every CDR3 protein. This table has around 320,000 distinct CDR3 sequences, roughly 9% appearing once. This chain joins TRBV4-2 and TRBJ2-5; the D gene is possibly TRBD1 (6 bases). The input for sequencing was CD4+ T cells sorted from PBMCs, taken 5 days after the yellow fever booster vaccination. The TCR was taken from a man aged 18 to 30 who received the YFV17D yellow fever vaccine. The CDR3 spells CASSQGQAGETQYF. The CDR3 DNA is TGTGCCAGCAGCCAAGGACAGGCCGGAGAGACCCAGTACTTC.